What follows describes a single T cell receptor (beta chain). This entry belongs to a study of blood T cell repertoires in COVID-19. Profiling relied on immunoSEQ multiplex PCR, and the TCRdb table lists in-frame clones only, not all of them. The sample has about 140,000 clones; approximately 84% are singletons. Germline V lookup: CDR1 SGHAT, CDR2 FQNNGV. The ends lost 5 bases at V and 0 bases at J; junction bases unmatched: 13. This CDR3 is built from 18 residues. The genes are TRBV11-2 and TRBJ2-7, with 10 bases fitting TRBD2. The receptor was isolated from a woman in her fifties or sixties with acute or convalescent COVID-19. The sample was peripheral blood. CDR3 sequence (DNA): TGTGCCAGCAGCCGTAGAAGGCTCGGGACTAGCGCCTCCTACGAGCAGTACTTC. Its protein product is CASSRRRLGTSASYEQYF.